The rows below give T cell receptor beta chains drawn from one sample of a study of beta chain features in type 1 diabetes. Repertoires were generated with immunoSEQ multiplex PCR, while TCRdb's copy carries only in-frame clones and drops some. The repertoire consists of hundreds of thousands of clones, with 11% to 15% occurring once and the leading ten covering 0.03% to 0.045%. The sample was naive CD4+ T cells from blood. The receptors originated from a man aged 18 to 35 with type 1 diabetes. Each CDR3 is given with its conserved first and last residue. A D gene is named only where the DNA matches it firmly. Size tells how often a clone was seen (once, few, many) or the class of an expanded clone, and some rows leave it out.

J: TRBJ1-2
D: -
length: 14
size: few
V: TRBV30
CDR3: CAWSVALDSGGYTF
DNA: TGTGCCTGGAGTGTCGCCTTGGACAGTGGGGGCTACACCTTC

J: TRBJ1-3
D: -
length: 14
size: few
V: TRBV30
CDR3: CACLLAGLGNTIYF
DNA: TGTGCCTGCCTTCTGGCGGGACTTGGAAACACCATATATTTT

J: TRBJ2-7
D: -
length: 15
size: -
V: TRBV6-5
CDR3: CASSYSSASSYEQYF
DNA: TGTGCCAGCAGTTACTCGTCAGCTAGCTCCTACGAGCAGTACTTC

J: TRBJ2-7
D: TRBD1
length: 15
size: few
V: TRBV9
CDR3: CASSSRPGQYYEQYF
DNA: TGTGCCAGCAGCTCTCGTCCGGGACAGTACTACGAGCAGTACTTC

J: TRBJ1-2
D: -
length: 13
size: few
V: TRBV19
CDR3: CASSFAAVDGYTF
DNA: TGTGCCAGTAGTTTCGCAGCAGTGGACGGCTACACCTTC

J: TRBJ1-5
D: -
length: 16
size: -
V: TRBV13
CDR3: CASSSGPGTGNQPQHF
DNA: TGTGCCAGCAGCTCCGGGCCCGGTACAGGGAATCAGCCCCAGCATTTT

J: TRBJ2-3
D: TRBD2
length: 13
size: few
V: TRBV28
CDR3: CASHGGGSDTQYF
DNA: TGTGCCAGCCACGGGGGGGGCTCAGATACGCAGTATTTT

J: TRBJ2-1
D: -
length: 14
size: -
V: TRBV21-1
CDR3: CASSRDYSYNEQFF
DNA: TGTGCCAGCAGCAGGGACTATTCCTACAATGAGCAGTTCTTC

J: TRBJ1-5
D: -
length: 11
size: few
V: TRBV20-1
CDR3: CSASGNQPQHF
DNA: TGCAGTGCTTCCGGTAATCAGCCCCAGCATTTT

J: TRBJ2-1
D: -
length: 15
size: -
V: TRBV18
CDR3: CASSPSGATYNEQFF
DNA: TGTGCCAGCTCACCTTCAGGGGCTACCTACAATGAGCAGTTCTTC

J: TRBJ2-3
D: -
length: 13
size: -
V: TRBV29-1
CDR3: CSVGGTSTDTQYF
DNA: TGCAGCGTCGGGGGCACAAGCACAGATACGCAGTATTTT

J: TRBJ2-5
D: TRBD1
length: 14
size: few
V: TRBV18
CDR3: CASSPGTGEETQYF
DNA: TGTGCCAGCTCACCGGGGACAGGAGAAGAGACCCAGTACTTC

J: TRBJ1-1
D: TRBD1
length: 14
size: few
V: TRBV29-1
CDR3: CSTWTGNLNTEAFF
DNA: TGCAGCACCTGGACAGGGAACCTGAACACTGAAGCTTTCTTT

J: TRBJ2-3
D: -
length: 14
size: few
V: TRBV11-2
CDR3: CASSPRALTDTQYF
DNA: TGTGCCAGCAGTCCGAGGGCCCTCACAGATACGCAGTATTTT